This TCR beta chain was sequenced for a study of cytomegalovirus exposure and HLA in healthy donors. Findings of the study overall: The majority of CMV-associated TCR beta chains were reported as apparently HLA-restricted in a later analysis. A later analysis showed TCR association rates differing by HLA locus, peaking at DRB1 and lowest at HLA-C. With later analysis, a missense DCLRE1C variant became linked to TCR beta V- and J-gene trimming.

As for the donors, each was a healthy bone marrow donor. Germline CDR1 and CDR2: SGHRS and YFSETQ. V dropped 5 bases and J dropped 7; count of bases not matched to a gene: 0. The CDR3 sequence is 12 residues long. This clone was seen a few times. What it binds is unknown. A multiplex PCR was run with 60 Vbeta primers and 13 Jbeta primers. The data were produced by immunoSEQ multiplex PCR, yet TCRdb's version contains in-frame clones alone and is incomplete. The data show 130,000 or so clones, about 8.5% seen once. Sequencing was done on a sample of PBMCs. This chain uses TRBV5-1 with TRBJ1-6; 7 bases align to TRBD1. This TCR was sampled from a man aged 35 to 55 in good health and CMV-seronegative. CDR3 bases: TGCGCCAGCAGACAGGGGAATTCACCCCTCCACTTT. Protein: CASRQGNSPLHF. Based on the CDR3 plus reference TRBV5-1 and TRBJ1-6, the full variable domain is KAGVTQTPRYLIKTRGQQVTLSCSPISGHRSVSWYQQTPGQGLQFLFEYFSETQRNKGNFPGRFSGRQFSNSRSEMNVSTLELGDSALYLCASRQGNSPLHFGNGTRLTVT.